Listed here are 26 T cell receptor beta chains from one sample, sequenced in a study of blood T cell repertoires in COVID-19 (dated by TCRdb to 2018 to 2020). Libraries were made using the immunoSEQ multiplex PCR assay. In its TCRdb copy, this immuneACCESS table keeps in-frame sequences only and misses some clones. Where compared with another copy, unresolved V genes explain less than half of these, and the others have no known cause. This sample has tens of thousands of clones in its table, and roughly 84% of those were observed once. The ten largest clones add up to approximately 5% of the sample. The specimen sequenced was peripheral blood. The receptor set was obtained from an elderly woman with acute or convalescent COVID-19.

The V call is TRBV5-4, the J call TRBJ2-1; unclear D gene. The CDR3 has 14 residues. Trimming took off 1 base at V and 8 bases at J, with 13 bases between the two ends. Germline values: CDR1 SGHNT, CDR2 YYREEE (reference sequence). CDR3 in DNA: TGTGCCAGCAGCTTGAATCCTTCGAGCGATGAGCAGTTCTTC. This sequence encodes CASSLNPSSDEQFF.

The chain has TRBV27 and TRBJ1-2, with TRBD1 identical over 12 bases. J was trimmed by 6 bases and V by 5 bases; bases with no gene match: 4. Germline V gene sequence: CDR1 MNHEY, CDR2 SMNVEV (reference sequence). The CDR3 has 14 amino acids. CDR3 residues: CASSTRDRGHGYTF. In DNA form, the CDR3 reads TGTGCCAGCAGTACTCGGGACAGGGGGCATGGCTACACCTTC.

The chain combines TRBV2 with TRBJ1-2; the D is unclear. Germline V CDR1 and CDR2: SNHLY, FYNNEI. This CDR3 region has 16 residues. The V end was cut by 1 base, the J end by 0 bases, with 12 bases between. In nucleotides, the CDR3 is TGTGCCAGCAGTGAAGGAGGGAGATTAACTAACTATGGCTACACCTTC. This translates into CASSEGGRLTNYGYTF.

This rearrangement joins TRBV18 to TRBJ2-5; D is ambiguous. This CDR3 spans 15 amino acids. Looked up from germline, CDR1 is KGHSH and CDR2 is LQKENI. Trimming removed 0 bases from V and 1 base from J, with 9 bases in between. CDR3 protein: CASSPPNPGQETQYF. The CDR3 bases are TGTGCCAGCTCACCACCGAATCCGGGCCAAGAGACCCAGTACTTC.

This sequence joins TRBV10-3 and TRBJ1-1; 11 nucleotides match TRBD1. The ends lost 0 bases at V and 4 bases at J; junction bases unmatched: 13. Per the germline V gene, CDR1 is ENHRY and CDR2 is SYGVKD. This CDR3 has 19 amino acids. The CDR3 sequence: CAISESLGWTGGSGTEAFF. The CDR3 region has the DNA TGTGCCATCAGTGAGTCGTTGGGGTGGACAGGGGGCTCGGGCACTGAAGCTTTCTTT.

This clone was observed a handful of times. The chain carries TRBV5-5 and TRBJ2-2; the D gene is possibly TRBD2 (5 bases). There are 14 residues in the CDR3. V was clipped by 0 bases and J by 6 bases, with 9 bases between them. Germline V gene sequence: CDR1 SGHKS, CDR2 YYEKEE (reference sequence). The CDR3 nucleotides are TGTGCCAGCAGCTTGGGACTATGGGCCGGGGAGCTGTTTTTT. The encoded protein is CASSLGLWAGELFF.

The V and J genes are TRBV5-6 and TRBJ1-4; the D is unclear. This CDR3 spans 14 amino acids. Per germline, CDR1 SGHDT and CDR2 YYEEEE. Trimming shortened V by 2 bases and J by 4 bases, and 9 bases separated the two germline ends. The chain's CDR3 is CASSFNRNNEKLFF. In nucleotides, the CDR3 is TGTGCCAGCAGCTTCAACAGAAATAATGAAAAACTGTTTTTT.

This chain uses TRBV7-8 with TRBJ2-4; D is perhaps TRBD2 (6 bases). In germline, CDR1 is SGHVS, CDR2 FQNEAQ. The CDR3 extends over 17 amino acids. The V end lost 4 bases, the J end lost 5 bases, and 21 bases lay between the germline ends. The CDR3 DNA reads as TGTGCCAGCAGCTCCGAAGGGCCTGGAGGGACCCAAAACATTCAGTACTTC. This encodes CASSSEGPGGTQNIQYF.

The genes are TRBV25-1 and TRBJ2-5; the match to TRBD2 covers 12 bases. Unmatched junction bases numbered 3, after V lost 6 bases and J lost 4 bases. The CDR3 spans 14 residues. Germline loops: CDR1 MGHDK, CDR2 SYGVNS. CDR3 nucleotides: TGTGCCAGCAGAAGGGGACTAGCGGGAGAGACCCAGTACTTC. Amino acids: CASRRGLAGETQYF.

The table lists this clone with a count of one. The rearrangement uses TRBV6-2 or TRBV6-3 and TRBJ1-2; no clear D gene. In germline, CDR1 is MNHEY, CDR2 SVGEGT. V gave up 4 bases and J gave up 8 bases, with 14 bases separating them. The CDR3 has 13 amino acids. The CDR3 coding sequence is TGTGCCAGCAGTTTCGAGGGAGCGAGAGGCTACACCTTC. Translated: CASSFEGARGYTF.

The J gene is TRBJ2-5, the V gene TRBV7-9; D is possibly TRBD2 (6 bases). CDR3 size: 14 residues. Trimming pared 5 bases from V and 3 bases from J, leaving 13 bases between. Germline V gene sequence: CDR1 SEHNR, CDR2 FQNEAQ (reference sequence). The CDR3 sequence: CASSPLREKETQYF. CDR3 nucleotides: TGTGCCAGCAGCCCCCTGCGGGAAAAAGAGACCCAGTACTTC. The whole variable domain, filled in from reference TRBV7-9 and TRBJ2-5, reads DTGVSQNPRHKITKRGQNVTFRCDPISEHNRLYWYRQTLGQGPEFLTYFQNEAQLEKSRLLSDRFSAERPKGSFSTLEIQRTEQGDSAMYLCASSPLREKETQYFGPGTRLLVL.

V usage is TRBV6-5 and J usage is TRBJ2-1, with 10 nucleotides matching TRBD2. This CDR3 is 15 amino acids long. The V segment lost 7 bases and the J segment 4 bases; nucleotides outside the gene matches: 7. The germline gives CDR1 MNHEY, CDR2 SVGAGI. CDR3 sequence reads: CASTTGTSAYNEQFF. DNA for the CDR3: TGTGCCAGCACTACCGGGACTAGCGCGTACAATGAGCAGTTCTTC.

The V and J genes are TRBV9 and TRBJ2-1, with TRBD2 identical over 8 bases. The trim removed 4 bases at V and 7 bases at J, leaving 7 bases unmatched. This CDR3 has 14 amino acids. Germline V gene lookup returns CDR1 SGDLS and CDR2 YYNGEE. For the CDR3, the DNA is TGTGCCAGCAGCTTCAGCGGGAGTAATAATGAGCAGTTCTTC. It specifies CASSFSGSNNEQFF.

This chain links TRBV14 with TRBJ1-6; D is perhaps TRBD1 (5 bases). CDR1 and CDR2 from the germline V gene are SGHDN and FVKESK. The V gene lost 2 bases and the J gene lost 11 bases, with 10 bases spanning the gap. This CDR3 comprises 13 residues. CDR3 amino acids: CASSQQGGTPLHF. CDR3 bases: TGTGCCAGCAGCCAACAGGGAGGTACACCCCTCCACTTT.

This clone was counted a single time. This chain uses TRBV27 with TRBJ1-6; 8 bases map to TRBD1. The CDR3 spans 16 residues. The germline gives CDR1 MNHEY, CDR2 SMNVEV (reference sequence). J gave up 6 bases and V 2 bases, and 6 bases lay outside the gene matches. As DNA, the CDR3 is TGTGCCAGCAGTTTAGCAGGGGGCGCTTTTAATTCACCCCTCCACTTT. Its translation is CASSLAGGAFNSPLHF.

This clone has only a few counts. In DNA form, the CDR3 reads TGTGCCAGCTCACCCGGTCAGGGGGCCCGCGGATCCTACGAGCAGTACTTC. It translates to CASSPGQGARGSYEQYF. The rearrangement uses TRBV18 and TRBJ2-7; 8 positions agree with TRBD1. The CDR3 totals 17 residues. V lost 3 bases, J lost 1 base, and 11 bases stayed unmatched. Germline-derived CDR1 and CDR2 are KGHSH and LQKENI.

The genes are TRBV6-2 or TRBV6-3 and TRBJ1-2; tentative D call: TRBD1 (6 bases). This CDR3 contains 18 residues. Germline V gene data show CDR1 as MNHEY and CDR2 as SVGEGT. V lost 2 bases and J lost 4, with 23 bases in between. The CDR3 reads CASSYPPSDSLGGYGYTF. The CDR3 DNA reads TGTGCCAGCAGTTACCCTCCCTCGGACAGTCTGGGCGGCTATGGCTACACCTTC.

The rearrangement joins TRBV6-9 to TRBJ1-1, with TRBD1 matching 11 bases. Germline-derived CDR1 and CDR2 are MNHGY and SVAAGI. With 9 bases clipped from V and 6 bases from J, the junction kept 12 bases outside the gene matches. The CDR3 is 15 residues long. In DNA, the CDR3 is TGTGCCAGGCGGACAGGGGGCCTAAGAAGCTCTGAAGCTTTCTTT. This encodes CARRTGGLRSSEAFF.

This clone was counted once. The chain has TRBV6-5 and TRBJ1-5; 7 nucleotides align to TRBD1. After removal of 5 bases from V and 2 bases from J, the junction contained 3 bases not matched to a gene. This CDR3 has 14 amino acids. Germline CDR1 reads MNHEY; CDR2 reads SVGAGI. The CDR3 DNA sequence: TGTGCCAGCAGTAGACAGGGCGGCAATCAGCCCCAGCATTTT. It translates to CASSRQGGNQPQHF.

This clone was detected only a few times. The chain links TRBV20-1 to TRBJ2-7; 8 bases align to TRBD2. J lost 4 bases, V lost 6 bases, and 2 bases had no gene match. This CDR3 contains 11 residues. CDR1 is DFQATT, CDR2 SNEGSKA, per germline (reference sequence). The CDR3 sequence: CSAGGVYEQYF. In DNA form, the CDR3 reads TGCAGTGCCGGGGGGGTATACGAGCAGTACTTC.

This sequence joins TRBV19 and TRBJ1-2; 11 bases map to TRBD1. The CDR3 is 14 residues long. Germline loops: CDR1 LNHDA, CDR2 SQIVND (reference sequence). The junction had 7 bases not matched to a gene; V was cut back by 6 bases and J by 7 bases. Here the CDR3 DNA reads TGTGCCAGTAGCCCCACGGGACAGGGGGTTGGCTACACCTTC. It encodes CASSPTGQGVGYTF.

This sequence joins TRBV10-3 and TRBJ1-1, with D uncertain. Trimming pared 4 bases from V and 6 bases from J, leaving 12 bases between. Per germline, CDR1 ENHRY and CDR2 SYGVKD. The CDR3 runs to 13 residues. This CDR3 reads CAISGSDTPEAFF. CDR3 in DNA: TGTGCCATCAGTGGATCAGATACCCCTGAAGCTTTCTTT.

This chain joins TRBV7-3 and TRBJ1-6; a weak D match, TRBD1 (6 bases). CDR1 and CDR2 (germline): SGHTA, FQGTGA. V lost 0 bases and J lost 7, with 13 bases in between. The CDR3 consists of 16 residues. The CDR3 protein is CASSLTQDRTNSPLHF. DNA of the CDR3: TGTGCCAGCAGCTTAACCCAGGACAGAACAAATTCACCCCTCCACTTT.

The V call is TRBV19, the J call TRBJ1-1; tentative D call: TRBD1 (5 bases). The CDR3 length is 15 residues. Germline V CDR1 and CDR2: LNHDA, SQIVND (reference sequence). The V gene lost 3 bases and the J gene lost 0 bases, with 11 bases spanning the gap. The CDR3 region is CASSILAGMNTEAFF. The CDR3 bases are TGTGCCAGTAGTATTTTGGCAGGGATGAACACTGAAGCTTTCTTT. The complete variable domain, with remaining parts taken from reference TRBV19 and TRBJ1-1, reads DGGITQSPKYLFRKEGQNVTLSCEQNLNHDAMYWYRQDPGQGLRLIYYSQIVNDFQKGDIAEGYSVSREKKESFPLTVTSAQKNPTAFYLCASSILAGMNTEAFFGQGTRLTVV.

In its sample, this clone was seen once. The genes are TRBV4-3 and TRBJ2-2; D remains ambiguous. CDR3 length equals 12 residues. Trimming removed 2 bases from V and 7 bases from J, with 5 bases in between. The germline V gene has CDR1 LGHNA and CDR2 YSLEER. The DNA for the CDR3 is TGCGCCAGCAGCCAAAACGGCGGGGAGCTGTTTTTT. The encoded protein is CASSQNGGELFF.

The rearrangement links TRBV5-1 to TRBJ1-2, with D tentatively TRBD1 (6 bases). Germline CDR1 SGHRS, CDR2 YFSETQ. V was cut by 1 base and J by 10 bases, with 17 bases left in between. The CDR3 is 14 amino acids. DNA for the CDR3: TGCGCCAGCAGCTTGTATACCACAGGGACCGACTACACCTTC. Translating it yields CASSLYTTGTDYTF.